The 2 T cell receptor beta chains listed next were all sequenced from one sample in a study of shared clonotypes between healthy human individuals. Using immunoSEQ multiplex PCR, the repertoire was profiled, and TCRdb retains in-frame clones only, with some absent. Seen here are 650,000 to 750,000 clones, 72% observed once, and the top ten hold about 1.8%. The sample was memory CD4+ T cells sorted from blood. The subset denotes: CD45RA-negative fraction. The receptors shown here come from a woman aged 25 to 45 in good health.

This clone was observed once. This chain uses TRBV28 with TRBJ1-5, with 10 bases lining up with TRBD1. Germline CDR1 reads MDHEN; CDR2 reads SYDVKM. The CDR3 is 16 residues long. V was pared by 6 bases and J by 0 bases, with 5 bases of the junction left unmatched. The CDR3 spells CASRKGQGYSNQPQHF. The CDR3 bases are TGTGCCAGCAGAAAGGGACAGGGGTATAGCAATCAGCCCCAGCATTTT.

The genes are TRBV6-5 and TRBJ1-2; D may be TRBD1 (6 bases). With 2 bases removed from V and 0 bases from J, the gap between germline ends came to 13 bases. CDR1 is MNHEY and CDR2 is SVGAGI in the germline V gene. CDR3 length equals 16 residues. The CDR3: CASSYGGRRANYGYTF. The CDR3 DNA is TGTGCCAGCAGTTACGGGGGGCGCAGGGCTAACTATGGCTACACCTTC.